The present entry profiles one T cell receptor (beta chain) with its context. The sample is drawn from a study of CD8 T cells in Susac syndrome. An input of roughly 0.5 to 1 ug of RNA was subjected to reverse transcription using random hexamers. Multiplex PCR with immunoSEQ amplified the TCR beta CDR3 across 54 Vbeta and 13 Jbeta. From the immunoSEQ multiplex PCR reads, TCRdb called clonotypes with MiXCR, one entry per CDR3 protein. The repertoire has hundreds of thousands of distinct CDR3 sequences, 85% of them found once; the top ten carry roughly 0.21%. CDR3 length equals 18 residues. The J segment lost 1 base and the V segment lost 7 bases, leaving 13 bases of the junction unmatched.

The clonotype comes from a human donor with multiple sclerosis. V usage is TRBV12-3 or TRBV12-4 and J usage is TRBJ2-1, with TRBD2 matching 10 bases. Sequences were obtained from CD8+ T cells from PBMCs. CDR3 sequence (DNA): TGTGCCAGCAACCAACCCGGCGAGCGGGAGGGATCCTACAATGAGCAGTTCTTC. It translates to CASNQPGEREGSYNEQFF.